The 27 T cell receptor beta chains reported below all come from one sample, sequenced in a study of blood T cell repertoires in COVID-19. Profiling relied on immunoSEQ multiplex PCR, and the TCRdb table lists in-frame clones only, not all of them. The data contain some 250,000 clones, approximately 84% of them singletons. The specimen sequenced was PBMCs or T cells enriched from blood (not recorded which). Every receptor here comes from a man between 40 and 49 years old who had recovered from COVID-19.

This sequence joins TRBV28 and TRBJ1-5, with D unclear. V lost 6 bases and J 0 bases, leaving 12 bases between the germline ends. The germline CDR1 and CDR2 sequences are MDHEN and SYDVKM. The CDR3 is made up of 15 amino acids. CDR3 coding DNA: TGTGCCAGCAGCGTCTTTACTTATAGCAATCAGCCCCAGCATTTT. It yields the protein CASSVFTYSNQPQHF. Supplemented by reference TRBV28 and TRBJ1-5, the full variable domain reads DVKVTQSSRYLVKRTGEKVFLECVQDMDHENMFWYRQDPGLGLRLIYFSYDVKMKEKGDIPEGYSVSREKKERFSLILESASTNQTSMYLCASSVFTYSNQPQHFGDGTRLSIL.

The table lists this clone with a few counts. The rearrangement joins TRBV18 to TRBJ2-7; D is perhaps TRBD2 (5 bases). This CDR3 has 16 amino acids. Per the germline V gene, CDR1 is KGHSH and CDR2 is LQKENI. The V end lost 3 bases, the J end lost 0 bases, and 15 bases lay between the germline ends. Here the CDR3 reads CASSPPWGDTSYEQYF. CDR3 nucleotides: TGTGCCAGCTCACCCCCTTGGGGAGATACCTCCTACGAGCAGTACTTC.

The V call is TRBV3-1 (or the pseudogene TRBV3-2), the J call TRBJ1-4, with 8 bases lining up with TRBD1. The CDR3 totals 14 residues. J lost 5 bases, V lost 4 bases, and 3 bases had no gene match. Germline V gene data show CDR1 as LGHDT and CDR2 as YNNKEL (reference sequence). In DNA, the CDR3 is TGTGCCAGCAGCCCCCGGGACAGGAATGAAAAACTGTTTTTT. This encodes CASSPRDRNEKLFF.

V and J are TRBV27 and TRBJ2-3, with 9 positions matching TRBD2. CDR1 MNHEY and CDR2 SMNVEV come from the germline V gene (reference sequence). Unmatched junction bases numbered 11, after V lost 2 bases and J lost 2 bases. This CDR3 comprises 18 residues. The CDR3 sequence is CASSLRAGGATDTDTQYF. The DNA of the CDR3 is TGTGCCAGCAGTTTAAGGGCGGGAGGGGCTACGGACACAGATACGCAGTATTTT.

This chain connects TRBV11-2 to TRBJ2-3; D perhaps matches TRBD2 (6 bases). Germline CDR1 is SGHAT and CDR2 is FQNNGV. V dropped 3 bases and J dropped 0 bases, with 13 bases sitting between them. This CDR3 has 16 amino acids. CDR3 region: CASSFLTGTSTDTQYF. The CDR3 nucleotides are TGTGCCAGCAGCTTCCTCACCGGGACTAGCACAGATACGCAGTATTTT.

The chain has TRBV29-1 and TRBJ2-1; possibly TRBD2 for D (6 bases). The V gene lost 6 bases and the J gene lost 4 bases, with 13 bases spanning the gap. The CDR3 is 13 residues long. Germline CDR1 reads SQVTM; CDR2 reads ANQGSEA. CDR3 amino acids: CSVVGGVYNEQFF. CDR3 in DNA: TGCAGCGTGGTGGGCGGGGTTTACAATGAGCAGTTCTTC.

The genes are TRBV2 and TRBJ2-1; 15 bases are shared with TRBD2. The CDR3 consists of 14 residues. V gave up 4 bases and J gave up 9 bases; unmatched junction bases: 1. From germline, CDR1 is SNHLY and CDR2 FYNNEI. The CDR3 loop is CASSGGLAGGEQFF. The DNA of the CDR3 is TGTGCCAGCAGTGGGGGACTAGCGGGAGGTGAGCAGTTCTTC.

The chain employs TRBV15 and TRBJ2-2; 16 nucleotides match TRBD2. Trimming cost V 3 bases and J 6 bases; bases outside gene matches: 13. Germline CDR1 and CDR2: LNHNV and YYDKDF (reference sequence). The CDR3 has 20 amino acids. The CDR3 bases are TGTGCCACCAGCAGGGATTATGGGACTAGCGGGAGGGCCAAAGCCGGGGAGCTGTTTTTT. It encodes CATSRDYGTSGRAKAGELFF.

CDR3 sequence (DNA): TGCGCCAGCAGCTCCGGGACAGGGGGAGGAAAACTGTTTTTT. Translated, it gives CASSSGTGGGKLFF. The V and J genes are TRBV5-1 and TRBJ1-4, with 11 bases that match TRBD1. With V trimmed by 3 bases and J by 10 bases, 5 bases remained unmatched. The CDR3 extends over 14 amino acids. Germline CDR1 SGHRS, CDR2 YFSETQ.

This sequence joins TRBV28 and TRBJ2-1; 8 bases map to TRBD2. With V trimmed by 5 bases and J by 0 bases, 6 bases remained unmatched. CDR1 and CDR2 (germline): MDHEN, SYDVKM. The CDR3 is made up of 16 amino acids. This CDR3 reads CASSPISGASYNEQFF. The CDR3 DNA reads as TGTGCCAGCAGTCCCATTAGCGGGGCCTCCTACAATGAGCAGTTCTTC.

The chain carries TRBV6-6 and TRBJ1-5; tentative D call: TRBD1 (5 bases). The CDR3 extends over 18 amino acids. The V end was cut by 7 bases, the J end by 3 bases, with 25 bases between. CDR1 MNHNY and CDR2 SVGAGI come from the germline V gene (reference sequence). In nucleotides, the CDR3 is TGTGCCAGCATTCGCTTGTGGGGCGGACGGCGGACCAATCAGCCCCAGCATTTT. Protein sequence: CASIRLWGGRRTNQPQHF.

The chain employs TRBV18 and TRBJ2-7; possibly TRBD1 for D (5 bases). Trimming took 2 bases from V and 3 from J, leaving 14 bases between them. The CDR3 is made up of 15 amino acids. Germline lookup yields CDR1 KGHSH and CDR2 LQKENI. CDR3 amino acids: CASSPASGRDYEQYF. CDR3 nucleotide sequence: TGTGCCAGCTCACCAGCCTCGGGCAGGGACTACGAGCAGTACTTC.

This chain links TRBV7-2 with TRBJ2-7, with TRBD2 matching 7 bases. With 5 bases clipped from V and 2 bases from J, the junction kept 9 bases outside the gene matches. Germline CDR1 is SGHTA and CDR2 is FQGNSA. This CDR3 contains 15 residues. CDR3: CASSPGSRGAYEQYF. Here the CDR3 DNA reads TGTGCCAGCAGCCCCGGGTCACGGGGGGCCTACGAGCAGTACTTC.

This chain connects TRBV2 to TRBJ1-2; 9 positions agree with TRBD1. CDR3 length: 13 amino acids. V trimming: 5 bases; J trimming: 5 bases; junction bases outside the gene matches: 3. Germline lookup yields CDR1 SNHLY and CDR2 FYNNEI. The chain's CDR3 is CASSLGTGYGYTF. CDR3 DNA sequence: TGTGCCAGCAGTCTCGGGACAGGGTATGGCTACACCTTC.

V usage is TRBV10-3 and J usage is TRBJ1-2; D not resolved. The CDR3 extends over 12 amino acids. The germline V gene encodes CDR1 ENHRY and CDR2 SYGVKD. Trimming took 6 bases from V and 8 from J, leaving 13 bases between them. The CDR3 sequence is CAISAFGEGYTF. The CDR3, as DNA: TGTGCCATCAGCGCCTTCGGGGAGGGCTACACCTTC.

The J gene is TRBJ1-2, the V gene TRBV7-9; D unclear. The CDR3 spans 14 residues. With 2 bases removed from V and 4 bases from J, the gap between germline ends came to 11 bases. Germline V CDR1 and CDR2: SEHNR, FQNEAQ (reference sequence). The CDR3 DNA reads TGTGCCAGCAGCTTATCAGCGGGCCCCTATGGCTACACCTTC. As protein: CASSLSAGPYGYTF.

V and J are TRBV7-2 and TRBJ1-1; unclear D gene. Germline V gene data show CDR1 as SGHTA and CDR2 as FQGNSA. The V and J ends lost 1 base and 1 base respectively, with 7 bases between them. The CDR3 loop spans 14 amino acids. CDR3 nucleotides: TGTGCCAGCAGCTTAGAGAACAAGAACACTGAAGCTTTCTTT. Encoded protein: CASSLENKNTEAFF.

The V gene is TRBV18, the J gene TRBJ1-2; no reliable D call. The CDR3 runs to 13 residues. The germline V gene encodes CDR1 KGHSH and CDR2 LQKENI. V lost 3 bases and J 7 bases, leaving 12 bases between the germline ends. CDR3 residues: CASSPVSDTGYTF. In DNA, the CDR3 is TGTGCCAGCTCACCGGTCTCAGACACTGGCTACACCTTC.

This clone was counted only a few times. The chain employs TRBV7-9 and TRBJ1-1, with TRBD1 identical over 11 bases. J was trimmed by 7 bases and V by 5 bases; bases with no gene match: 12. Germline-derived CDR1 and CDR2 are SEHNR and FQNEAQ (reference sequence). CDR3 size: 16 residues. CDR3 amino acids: CASSGTGGSLSGEAFF. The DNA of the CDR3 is TGTGCCAGCAGCGGGACAGGGGGATCGTTGAGTGGTGAAGCTTTCTTT.

The CDR3 is CASSLARDLGTQYF. The CDR3 nucleotides read TGTGCCAGCAGCTTAGCGCGGGACCTCGGGACCCAGTACTTC. The chain joins TRBV7-2 to TRBJ2-5, with D perhaps matching TRBD2 (6 bases). V gave up 0 bases and J gave up 7 bases, with 12 bases separating them. Germline V gives CDR1 SGHTA, CDR2 FQGNSA. This CDR3 is built from 14 residues.

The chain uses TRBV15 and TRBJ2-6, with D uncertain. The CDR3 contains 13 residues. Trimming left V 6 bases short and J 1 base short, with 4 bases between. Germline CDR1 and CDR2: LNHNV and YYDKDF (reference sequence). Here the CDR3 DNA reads TGTGCCACCAGGGCATCTGGGGCCAACGTCCTGACTTTC. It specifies CATRASGANVLTF.

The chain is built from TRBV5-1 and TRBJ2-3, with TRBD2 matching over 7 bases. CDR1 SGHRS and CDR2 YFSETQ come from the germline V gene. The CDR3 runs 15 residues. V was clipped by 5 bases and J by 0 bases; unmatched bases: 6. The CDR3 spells CASSSRGGSTDTQYF. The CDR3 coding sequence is TGCGCCAGCAGTAGCCGGGGAGGGAGCACAGATACGCAGTATTTT.

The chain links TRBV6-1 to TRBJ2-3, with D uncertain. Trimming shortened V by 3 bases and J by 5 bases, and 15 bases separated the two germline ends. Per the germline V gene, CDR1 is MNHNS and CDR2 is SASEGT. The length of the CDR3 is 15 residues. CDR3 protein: CASSDLPGSGDTQYF. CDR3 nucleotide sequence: TGTGCCAGCAGTGATCTACCAGGTTCCGGAGATACGCAGTATTTT.

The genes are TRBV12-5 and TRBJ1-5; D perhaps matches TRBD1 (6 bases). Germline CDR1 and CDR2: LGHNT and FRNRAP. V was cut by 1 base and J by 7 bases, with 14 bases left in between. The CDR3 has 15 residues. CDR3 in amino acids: CASGLATGTGQPQHF. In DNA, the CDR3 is TGTGCTAGTGGTTTGGCTACAGGGACGGGGCAGCCCCAGCATTTT.

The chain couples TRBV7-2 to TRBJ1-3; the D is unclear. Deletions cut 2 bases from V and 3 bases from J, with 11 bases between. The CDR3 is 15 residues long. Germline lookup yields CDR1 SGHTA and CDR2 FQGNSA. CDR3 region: CASSLLGGFGNTIYF. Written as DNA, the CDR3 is TGTGCCAGCAGCTTATTAGGCGGATTTGGAAACACCATATATTTT.

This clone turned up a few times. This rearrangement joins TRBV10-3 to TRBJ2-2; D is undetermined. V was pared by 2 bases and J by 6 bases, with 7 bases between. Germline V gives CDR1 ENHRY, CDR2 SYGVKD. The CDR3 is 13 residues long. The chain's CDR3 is CAISEMAAGELFF. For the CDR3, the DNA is TGTGCCATCAGTGAGATGGCGGCCGGGGAGCTGTTTTTT.

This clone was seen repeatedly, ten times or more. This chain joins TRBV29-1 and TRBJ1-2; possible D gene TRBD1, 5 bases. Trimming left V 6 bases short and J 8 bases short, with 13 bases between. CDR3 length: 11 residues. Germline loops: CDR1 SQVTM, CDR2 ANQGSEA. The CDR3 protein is CSVRLGGGYTF. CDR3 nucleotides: TGCAGCGTAAGACTGGGGGGAGGCTACACCTTC.